The 5 T cell receptor beta chains reported below all come from one sample, sequenced in a study of blood T cells in healthy people across ages. Using a J-beta primer mix together with a sample-barcoded 5' primer, a second PCR was run for roughly 6 to 12 cycles. MiXCR, run by TCRdb on the 5' RACE reads, gives a single entry per CDR3 protein. The data contain 1.2 million to 1.5 million distinct CDR3 sequences, 42% of them seen just once; the ten biggest clones take up less than 8%. The sample taken for sequencing was blood. Every receptor here comes from a young woman in good health.

This clonotype was seen a handful of times. This chain connects TRBV12-5 to TRBJ1-1, with D possibly matching TRBD1 (6 bases). CDR1 is LGHNT, CDR2 FRNRAP, per germline. With 3 bases removed from V and 5 bases from J, the gap between germline ends came to 7 bases. This CDR3 is built from 12 residues. CDR3 bases: TGTGCTAGTGGTTTAGGGGGAACTGAAGCTTTCTTT. Translating gives CASGLGGTEAFF.

This clonotype was recorded a few times. V and J are TRBV9 and TRBJ1-5; D uncertain. Germline V gene sequence: CDR1 SGDLS, CDR2 YYNGEE. CDR3 length equals 15 residues. The V end was cut by 4 bases, the J end by 0 bases, with 11 bases between. The CDR3: CASSPWPDSNQPQHF. In DNA, the CDR3 is TGTGCCAGCAGCCCTTGGCCGGATAGCAATCAGCCCCAGCATTTT.

This clonotype was counted a few times. The chain has TRBV7-2 and TRBJ2-5; D gene ambiguous. The CDR3 loop spans 12 amino acids. The germline CDR1 and CDR2 sequences are SGHTA and FQGNSA. V was clipped by 4 bases and J by 6 bases, with 9 bases between them. Here the CDR3 reads CASSSPRKTQYF. Here the CDR3 DNA reads TGTGCCAGCAGCTCCCCTCGGAAGACCCAGTACTTC.

V is TRBV20-1 and J is TRBJ2-7; a weak D match, TRBD2 (6 bases). CDR3 length: 13 amino acids. The V and J ends lost 2 bases and 3 bases respectively, with 11 bases between them. CDR1 and CDR2 from the germline V gene are DFQATT and SNEGSKA (reference sequence). The CDR3 sequence is CSARPLGLYEQYF. The CDR3 DNA reads TGCAGTGCTAGACCCCTGGGACTCTACGAGCAGTACTTC.

This clonotype came up a few times. V and J are TRBV4-1 and TRBJ2-1, with 11 bases aligning to TRBD2. V dropped 1 base and J dropped 9; count of bases not matched to a gene: 2. This CDR3 has 14 amino acids. The germline V gene encodes CDR1 MGHRA and CDR2 YSYEKL. The CDR3 region is CASSQVGLAGEQFF. CDR3 coding DNA: TGCGCCAGCAGCCAAGTTGGACTAGCGGGTGAGCAGTTCTTC.